The T cell receptor beta chain under discussion was sequenced for a study of response to subunit inactivated influenza vaccine. Broader study findings: Few new T cells, the authors suggested, are recruited by each seasonal influenza vaccination.

V was clipped by 8 bases and J by 3 bases, with 18 bases between them. Germline CDR1 SGHRS, CDR2 YFSETQ. This CDR3 is built from 15 residues. TCRdb reprocessed the RT-PCR reads via MiXCR and lists one record per CDR3 protein. Found here are 530,000 or so distinct CDR3 sequences, about 11% of them singletons; the top ten hold 9.5% to 13%. As for this clonotype: The antigen is undetermined.

The clonotype comes from a man in his fifties who received an inactivated influenza vaccine. Material: PBMCs from blood, obtained on the day of vaccination. V gene TRBV5-1 combines with J gene TRBJ2-1; tentatively, D is TRBD2 (6 bases). DNA for the CDR3: TGCGCCAGTGGCCCCCAGGCGGGAAACTACAATGAGCAGTTCTTC. Amino acids: CASGPQAGNYNEQFF.